This record covers a single T cell receptor (beta chain). The antigen remains unidentified. The CDR3 has 16 residues. Germline V lookup: CDR1 SQVTM, CDR2 ANQGSEA. Trimming took 4 bases from V and 2 from J, leaving 18 bases between them. These data belong to a study of cytomegalovirus exposure and HLA in healthy donors. Study-level results: Most TCRs appeared rarely, but some public TCRs recurred in many donors.

The assay was immunoSEQ multiplex PCR, and TCRdb's table has in-frame clones only and misses some. This table holds about 220,000 clones, about 90% found once. The chain uses TRBV29-1 and TRBJ2-1; possibly TRBD2 for D (7 bases). The TCR originated in a woman aged 18 to 35 in good health and CMV-seronegative. Specimen: PBMCs. CDR3 bases: TGCAGCGTTGGGGGGCCTAGCGGAGGAGCCTACAATGAGCAGTTCTTC. As protein: CSVGGPSGGAYNEQFF.